This passage covers 4 T cell receptor beta chains from one sample sequenced in a study of cytomegalovirus exposure and HLA in healthy donors. The study ran its PCR with 60 Vbeta and 13 Jbeta primers. Profiled with immunoSEQ multiplex PCR; TCRdb holds only in-frame clones, not every one. Seen here are about 160,000 clones, around 60% observed once, and the top ten hold roughly 6.8%. The sequenced sample was PBMCs. These receptors were collected from a woman aged 55-70 years in good health and CMV-seropositive.

This sequence joins TRBV7-9 and TRBJ1-1, with D perhaps TRBD1 (6 bases). V was pared by 5 bases and J by 5 bases, with 12 bases between. The CDR3 runs to 13 residues. The germline gives CDR1 SEHNR, CDR2 FQNEAQ (reference sequence). CDR3 protein: CASSRGGDTEAFF. In nucleotides, the CDR3 is TGTGCCAGCAGCCGAGGGGGGGATACTGAAGCTTTCTTT. The full variable domain, with the rest looked up from reference TRBV7-9 and TRBJ1-1, is DTGVSQNPRHKITKRGQNVTFRCDPISEHNRLYWYRQTLGQGPEFLTYFQNEAQLEKSRLLSDRFSAERPKGSFSTLEIQRTEQGDSAMYLCASSRGGDTEAFFGQGTRLTVV.

This chain joins TRBV10-3 and TRBJ2-1; 7 bases fit TRBD1. The CDR3 is made up of 16 amino acids. From germline, CDR1 is ENHRY and CDR2 SYGVKD. V trimming: 4 bases; J trimming: 8 bases; junction bases outside the gene matches: 14. The CDR3 spells CAISGQQGKAMDEQFF. The CDR3 nucleotides are TGTGCCATCAGTGGACAACAGGGGAAGGCTATGGATGAGCAGTTCTTC.

V gene TRBV19 combines with J gene TRBJ2-7; 8 bases match TRBD2. The trim removed 7 bases at V and 5 bases at J, leaving 7 bases unmatched. Germline V CDR1 and CDR2: LNHDA, SQIVND (reference sequence). CDR3 length equals 13 residues. The CDR3 spells CASKKRESHEQYF. In DNA form, the CDR3 reads TGTGCCAGTAAAAAGCGGGAGTCCCACGAGCAGTACTTC.

V is TRBV7-8 and J is TRBJ2-1; 10 bases are a match to TRBD2. The germline V gene has CDR1 SGHVS and CDR2 FQNEAQ. The CDR3 contains 16 residues. Losses at the gene ends were 0 bases for V and 8 bases for J; bases not matched to a gene: 7. CDR3: CASSLAVLAGADEQFF. The CDR3 nucleotides are TGTGCCAGCAGCTTAGCTGTCCTAGCGGGAGCGGATGAGCAGTTCTTC.